In its sample, the clone carrying this T cell receptor (beta chain) ranks as hyperexpanded. V shed 8 bases and J 11 bases; nucleotides not matched to a gene: 15. Per germline, CDR1 SQVTM and CDR2 ANQGSEA. The CDR3 is 13 residues long. Assay: immunoSEQ multiplex PCR; the TCRdb copy retains only in-frame clones and omits some. Of some 110,000 clones listed, more than 75% are singletons. This specimen comes from a study of blood T cell repertoires in COVID-19. About the study: Collection of acute and convalescent COVID-19 samples took place in the United States, Italy and Spain. PBMCs, B-cell-depleted T cells, or T cells were the source of the cDNA or gDNA that made up the material.

The chain combines TRBV29-1 with TRBJ1-1; 9 nucleotides agree with TRBD1. Sample: peripheral blood. This TCR was sampled from a man in his sixties or seventies with acute or convalescent COVID-19. CDR3 nucleotide sequence: TGCAGCTTAGGACAGGGGCGAGGAAGGAACGCTTTCTTT. It specifies CSLGQGRGRNAFF.